The 27 T cell receptor beta chains presented below share a single source sample, sequenced in a study of T cells after posttransplantation cyclophosphamide. Cells defined as naive were viable CD3+CD4+ or CD3+CD8+ and CCR7+CD45RA+CD45RO-CD95-CD27+CD28+. Using immunoSEQ multiplex PCR, the repertoire was profiled, and TCRdb retains in-frame clones only, with some absent. The profile shows 30,000 or so clones, under 95% of them singletons. Input material: naive CD4+ T cells sorted from PBMCs. The source of these receptors is a woman aged 60-75 years in good health, CMV-negative, and a related stem cell transplant donor.

The chain joins TRBV7-9 to TRBJ2-3, with 9 positions matching TRBD1. The CDR3 spans 16 residues. Germline V CDR1 and CDR2: SEHNR, FQNEAQ (reference sequence). With 2 bases clipped from V and 3 bases from J, the junction kept 6 bases outside the gene matches. CDR3 nucleotide sequence: TGTGCCAGCAGCTTATCAGCGGGACAGGGAACAGATACGCAGTATTTT. It translates to CASSLSAGQGTDTQYF.

The rearrangement links TRBV10-2 to TRBJ2-7; TRBD1 is a possible D gene (6 bases). CDR1 is WSHSY, CDR2 SAAADI, per germline. V was shortened by 6 bases and J by 0 bases, with 15 bases between the two germline ends. This CDR3 comprises 15 residues. The CDR3 region has the DNA TGCGCCAGCAGGGACGGGACAATGAGCTCCTACGAGCAGTACTTC. It specifies CASRDGTMSSYEQYF.

This chain links TRBV30 with TRBJ2-7, with a weak D call TRBD2 (5 bases). This CDR3 has 14 residues. V was shortened by 1 base and J by 0 bases, with 10 bases between the two germline ends. Germline V gene sequence: CDR1 GTSNPN, CDR2 SVGIG (reference sequence). Written as DNA, the CDR3 is TGTGCCTGGAGTGGGGAGACGGTCTCCTACGAGCAGTACTTC. It specifies CAWSGETVSYEQYF.

The chain carries TRBV2 and TRBJ2-3; TRBD2 matches at 15 bases. Germline CDR1 SNHLY, CDR2 FYNNEI. The trim removed 5 bases at V and 4 bases at J, leaving 7 bases unmatched. The CDR3 has 17 amino acids. Here the CDR3 reads CASSPGTSGRSADTQYF. Here the CDR3 DNA reads TGTGCCAGCAGTCCCGGGACTAGCGGGAGGTCGGCAGATACGCAGTATTTT.

This clone was observed a handful of times. The chain uses TRBV6-6 and TRBJ2-4, with 7 bases lining up with TRBD1. CDR1 MNHNY and CDR2 SVGAGI come from the germline V gene (reference sequence). The CDR3 runs 14 residues. The J segment lost 1 base and the V segment lost 5 bases, leaving 2 bases of the junction unmatched. The CDR3 DNA reads as TGTGCCAGCAGTACCAGGGGGGCCAAAAACATTCAGTACTTC. This codes for CASSTRGAKNIQYF.

This chain links TRBV4-3 with TRBJ2-5; TRBD2 is a possible D gene (6 bases). CDR3 length: 17 residues. V shed 0 bases and J shed 0 bases, with 14 bases lying between them. Germline loops: CDR1 LGHNA, CDR2 YSLEER. CDR3 protein: CASSQEFGGLYQETQYF. In nucleotides, the CDR3 is TGCGCCAGCAGCCAAGAGTTCGGGGGTCTGTACCAAGAGACCCAGTACTTC.

This clone appeared once. The chain employs TRBV7-2 and TRBJ1-1, with a possible D match to TRBD1 (5 bases). V shed 3 bases and J shed 1 base, with 6 bases lying between them. This CDR3 has 13 residues. Germline CDR1 is SGHTA and CDR2 is FQGNSA. This chain's CDR3 is CASSFTGNTEAFF. CDR3 coding DNA: TGTGCCAGCAGCTTTACAGGGAACACTGAAGCTTTCTTT.

The CDR3 nucleotides are TGTGCCAGCAGTTACTCGGGGCGTATAGAAGATACGCAGTATTTT. The encoded protein is CASSYSGRIEDTQYF. The gene calls are TRBV6-5 and TRBJ2-3, with D maybe TRBD1 (5 bases). Germline V lookup: CDR1 MNHEY, CDR2 SVGAGI. V was clipped by 0 bases and J by 5 bases, with 12 bases between them. CDR3 length: 15 residues.

V is TRBV6-5 and J is TRBJ1-4; D is undetermined. This CDR3 contains 12 residues. V was cut by 10 bases and J by 8 bases, with 14 bases left in between. Looked up from germline, CDR1 is MNHEY and CDR2 is SVGAGI. The CDR3 loop is CATGGRSEKLFF. As DNA, the CDR3 is TGTGCCACGGGAGGACGGTCAGAAAAACTGTTTTTT.

The CDR3, as DNA: TGTGCCAGCAGCTTAGGAGGGGGAGCCAGCGAGCAGTACTTC. It yields the protein CASSLGGGASEQYF. This chain uses TRBV7-2 with TRBJ2-7, with a tentative D call TRBD1 (6 bases). V was pared by 1 base and J by 6 bases, with 13 bases between. The CDR3 contains 14 residues. The germline CDR1 and CDR2 sequences are SGHTA and FQGNSA.

J is TRBJ1-3 and V is TRBV6-1; D unresolved. Trimming stripped 7 bases from V and 2 bases from J, with 9 bases between. CDR3 length: 13 amino acids. Germline lookup yields CDR1 MNHNS and CDR2 SASEGT. CDR3 region: CASIRFPGNTIYF. The CDR3 DNA follows: TGTGCCAGCATCCGTTTTCCTGGAAACACCATATATTTT.

This clone occurred a few times. The CDR3 sequence: CASSYETGGSDTQYF. The CDR3 region has the DNA TGTGCCAGCAGTTACGAAACAGGGGGGTCAGATACGCAGTATTTT. The genes are TRBV6-6 and TRBJ2-3; TRBD1 agrees at 8 bases. There are 15 residues in the CDR3. With V trimmed by 2 bases and J by 4 bases, 5 bases remained unmatched. CDR1 is MNHNY, CDR2 SVGAGI, per germline (reference sequence).

This sequence joins TRBV15 and TRBJ1-6; the match to TRBD1 covers 10 bases. Per the germline V gene, CDR1 is LNHNV and CDR2 is YYDKDF (reference sequence). With V trimmed by 1 base and J by 6 bases, 0 bases remained unmatched. The CDR3 consists of 15 residues. In nucleotides, the CDR3 is TGTGCCACCAGCAGAGGGACAGGGGGTAATTCACCCCTCCACTTT. Translation: CATSRGTGGNSPLHF.

The V gene is TRBV9, the J gene TRBJ1-2; 8 bases match TRBD1. V trimming: 0 bases; J trimming: 7 bases; junction bases outside the gene matches: 5. CDR3 length: 14 residues. Germline-derived CDR1 and CDR2 are SGDLS and YYNGEE. CDR3 in amino acids: CASSVAQGAGGYTF. Written as DNA, the CDR3 is TGTGCCAGCAGCGTAGCTCAGGGGGCCGGTGGCTACACCTTC.

V gene TRBV7-3 combines with J gene TRBJ2-6; D not certain. The CDR3 has 14 residues. With 3 bases removed from V and 0 bases from J, the gap between germline ends came to 3 bases. Germline V gives CDR1 SGHTA, CDR2 FQGTGA. The CDR3 region is CASSLSSGANVLTF. The CDR3 nucleotides are TGTGCCAGCAGCTTGAGCTCTGGGGCCAACGTCCTGACTTTC. The variable domain in full, completed from reference TRBV7-3 and TRBJ2-6, reads GAGVSQTPSNKVTEKGKYVELRCDPISGHTALYWYRQSLGQGPEFLIYFQGTGAADDSGLPNDRFFAVRPEGSVSTLKIQRTERGDSAVYLCASSLSSGANVLTFGAGSRLTVL.

This sequence joins TRBV28 and TRBJ1-5, with D perhaps TRBD1 (5 bases). The germline CDR1 and CDR2 sequences are MDHEN and SYDVKM. The CDR3 extends over 15 amino acids. Trimming cost V 6 bases and J 4 bases, with 16 bases left between them. The CDR3 protein is CASRRQGIGNQPQHF. The CDR3 region has the DNA TGTGCCAGCAGACGTCAGGGAATTGGGAATCAGCCCCAGCATTTT.

The genes are TRBV2 and TRBJ1-3, with a tentative D call TRBD1 (6 bases). The CDR3 runs to 15 residues. Per germline, CDR1 SNHLY and CDR2 FYNNEI. Trimming shortened V by 3 bases and J by 1 base, and 10 bases separated the two germline ends. The CDR3 DNA is TGTGCCAGCAGTGAGTGGGGGACATCTGGAAACACCATATATTTT. It yields the protein CASSEWGTSGNTIYF.

The CDR3 DNA sequence: TGTGCCACCAAAGGGACAGAGCACTACGAGCAGTACTTC. Residues: CATKGTEHYEQYF. J is TRBJ2-5 and V is TRBV6-5, with TRBD1 matching over 7 bases. The J call may be mistaken, given a closer DNA end match to TRBJ2-7. The germline CDR1 and CDR2 sequences are MNHEY and SVGAGI. The CDR3 totals 13 residues.

V usage is TRBV19 and J usage is TRBJ1-3; D is perhaps TRBD1 (6 bases). The germline V gene encodes CDR1 LNHDA and CDR2 SQIVND (reference sequence). The V and J ends lost 4 bases and 2 bases respectively, with 12 bases between them. CDR3 length equals 15 residues. CDR3 nucleotides: TGTGCCAGTAGTAATGAACAGGGTACTGGAAACACCATATATTTT. Protein sequence: CASSNEQGTGNTIYF.

The chain uses TRBV5-4 and TRBJ1-1; D is possibly TRBD1 (5 bases). CDR1 is SGHNT, CDR2 YYREEE, per germline (reference sequence). V was clipped by 0 bases and J by 3 bases, with 18 bases between them. The CDR3 runs to 17 residues. CDR3 in amino acids: CASSLAGRRDSYTEAFF. CDR3 DNA sequence: TGTGCCAGCAGCTTGGCGGGTCGGAGGGACTCCTACACTGAAGCTTTCTTT.

This clone was counted once. The V call is TRBV30, the J call TRBJ1-1, with D possibly being TRBD1 (5 bases). This CDR3 contains 13 residues. Trimming shortened V by 5 bases and J by 0 bases, and 10 bases separated the two germline ends. Germline assignment: CDR1 GTSNPN and CDR2 SVGIG (reference sequence). The CDR3 region has the DNA TGTGCCTGGGGACATACGGTGAACACTGAAGCTTTCTTT. This translates into CAWGHTVNTEAFF.

This chain uses TRBV9 with TRBJ2-3; no reliable D call. This CDR3 comprises 16 residues. Germline assignment: CDR1 SGDLS and CDR2 YYNGEE. V shed 0 bases and J shed 1 base, with 12 bases lying between them. As DNA, the CDR3 is TGTGCCAGCAGCGTAGGAGCTAACCCCCGCACAGATACGCAGTATTTT. Translation: CASSVGANPRTDTQYF.

V gene TRBV6-1 combines with J gene TRBJ1-2; 7 bases line up with TRBD1. The CDR3 has 14 residues. Germline V gives CDR1 MNHNS, CDR2 SASEGT. CDR3 amino acids: CALGGDSVGYGYTF. CDR3 bases: TGTGCACTCGGGGGGGACAGCGTTGGCTATGGCTACACCTTC.

This clone was seen a single time. V gene TRBV27 combines with J gene TRBJ2-1; 7 bases line up with TRBD1. Looked up from germline, CDR1 is MNHEY and CDR2 is SMNVEV (reference sequence). After removal of 6 bases from V and 8 bases from J, the junction contained 10 bases not matched to a gene. The CDR3 sequence is 14 residues long. CDR3 residues: CASSRNRGVDEQFF. In nucleotides, the CDR3 is TGTGCCAGCAGCCGCAACAGGGGTGTCGATGAGCAGTTCTTC.

The chain has TRBV19 and TRBJ2-7, with 7 bases that match TRBD2. Looked up from germline, CDR1 is LNHDA and CDR2 is SQIVND (reference sequence). The CDR3 runs 15 residues. With 6 bases clipped from V and 5 bases from J, the junction kept 13 bases outside the gene matches. The CDR3 DNA follows: TGTGCCAGTAGGCGTACGGGGACTACAAGGGACGAGCAGTACTTC. It is translated as CASRRTGTTRDEQYF.

This clone is a singleton in its sample. As the CDR3 is not closed by the conserved phenylalanine or tryptophan, this likely results from a read error. Because the CDR3's place on the DNA is in doubt, the DNA is left out and the CDR3 is given as listed by TCRdb. V usage is TRBV7-8 and J usage is TRBJ2-3; no DNA check was done on the table's D call, TRBD2. Germline V gives CDR1 SGHVS, CDR2 FQNEAQ. The CDR3 is 15 residues long, ends included. The CDR3 sequence: CASSPQGLAGGIPQV.

The V and J genes are TRBV7-2 and TRBJ1-4; D perhaps matches TRBD1 (5 bases). Germline V gene sequence: CDR1 SGHTA, CDR2 FQGNSA. The CDR3 is 16 amino acids. Trimming stripped 5 bases from V and 0 bases from J, with 13 bases between. The CDR3 region is CASSLLGGTTNEKLFF. The CDR3 region has the DNA TGTGCCAGCAGCCTCCTGGGGGGTACAACTAATGAAAAACTGTTTTTT.